This T cell receptor (beta chain) comes out of a study of HIV-infected patients and healthy controls. Broader study findings: CMV-associated CDR3s mostly grew nonsignificantly during therapy, while HIV-associated CDR3s declined significantly.

All unsorted peripheral T cells were captured because whole blood was used without fractionation. Alpha and beta constant-region primers primed reverse transcription of around 550 ng RNA. Each of the alpha and beta chains got its own library through chain-specific third strand synthesis with indices. TCRdb reanalysed the 5' RACE reads using MiXCR and keeps one entry per CDR3 protein. The sample includes about 18,000 distinct CDR3 sequences, 9% to 15% of them seen just once. Remarks on this clonotype: The antigen remains unidentified.

V lost 4 bases to trimming and J lost 3 bases; unmatched junction nucleotides: 3. The CDR3 loop spans 13 amino acids. The germline V gene encodes CDR1 SGHRS and CDR2 YFSETQ. The chain joins TRBV5-1 to TRBJ2-5; 7 bases fit TRBD1. This receptor was obtained from an adult in good health. Sequencing input: blood. CDR3 DNA sequence: TGCGCCAGCAGCACGCAGGGGGAAGAGACCCAGTACTTC. As protein: CASSTQGEETQYF.